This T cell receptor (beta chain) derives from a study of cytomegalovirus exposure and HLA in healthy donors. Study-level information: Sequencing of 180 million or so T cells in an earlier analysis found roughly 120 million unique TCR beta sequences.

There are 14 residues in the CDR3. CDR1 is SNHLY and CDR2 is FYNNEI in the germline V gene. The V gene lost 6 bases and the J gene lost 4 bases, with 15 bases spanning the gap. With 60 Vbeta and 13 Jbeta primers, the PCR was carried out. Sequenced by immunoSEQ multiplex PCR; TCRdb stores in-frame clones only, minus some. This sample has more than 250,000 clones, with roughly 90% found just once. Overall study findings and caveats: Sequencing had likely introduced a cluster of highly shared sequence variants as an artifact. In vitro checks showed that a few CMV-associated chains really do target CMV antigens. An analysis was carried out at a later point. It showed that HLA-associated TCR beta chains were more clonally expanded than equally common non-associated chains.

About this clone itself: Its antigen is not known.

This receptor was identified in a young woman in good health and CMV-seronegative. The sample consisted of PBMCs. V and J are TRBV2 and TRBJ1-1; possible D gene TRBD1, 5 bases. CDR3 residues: CASRWAGQTTEAFF. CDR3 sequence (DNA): TGTGCCAGCAGGTGGGCAGGGCAGACCACTGAAGCTTTCTTT.